This entry is about one TCR beta chain. This sample is part of a study of blood T cell repertoires in COVID-19. Repertoires were generated with immunoSEQ multiplex PCR, while TCRdb's copy carries only in-frame clones and drops some. This sample carries just over 350,000 clones, roughly nine tenths of them seen once, and the ten largest clones take around 3%. Recovery meant two consecutive negative NP/OP PCR tests, professional clearance, or resolved symptoms. Germline CDR1 is SQVTM and CDR2 is ANQGSEA. Trimming left V 2 bases short and J 0 bases short, with 8 bases between. The CDR3 runs to 14 residues.

The chain uses TRBV29-1 and TRBJ2-1; no firm D call. This TCR was recovered from a young woman who had recovered from COVID-19. Sequenced input: PBMCs or T cells enriched from blood (not recorded which). DNA for the CDR3: TGCAGCGTTGAAATAATAGTCTCCTACAATGAGCAGTTCTTC. Protein product: CSVEIIVSYNEQFF.